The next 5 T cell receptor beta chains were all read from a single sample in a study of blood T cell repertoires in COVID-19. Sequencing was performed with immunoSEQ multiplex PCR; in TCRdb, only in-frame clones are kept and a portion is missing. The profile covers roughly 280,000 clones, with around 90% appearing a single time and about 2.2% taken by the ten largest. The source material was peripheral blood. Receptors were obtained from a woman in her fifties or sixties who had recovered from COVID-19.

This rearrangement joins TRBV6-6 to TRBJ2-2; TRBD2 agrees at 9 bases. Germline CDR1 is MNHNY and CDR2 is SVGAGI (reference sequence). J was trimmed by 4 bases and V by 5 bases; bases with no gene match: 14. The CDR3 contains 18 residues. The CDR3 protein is CASSPMSGGPSRTGELFF. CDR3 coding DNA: TGTGCCAGCAGTCCCATGAGCGGGGGGCCCTCGCGCACCGGGGAGCTGTTTTTT.

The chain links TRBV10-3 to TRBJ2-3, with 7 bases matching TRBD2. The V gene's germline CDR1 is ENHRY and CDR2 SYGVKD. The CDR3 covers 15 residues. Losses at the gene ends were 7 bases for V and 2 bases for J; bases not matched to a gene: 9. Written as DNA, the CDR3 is TGTGCCATCAATGGGGGAGGGACCTCCACAGATACGCAGTATTTT. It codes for CAINGGGTSTDTQYF.

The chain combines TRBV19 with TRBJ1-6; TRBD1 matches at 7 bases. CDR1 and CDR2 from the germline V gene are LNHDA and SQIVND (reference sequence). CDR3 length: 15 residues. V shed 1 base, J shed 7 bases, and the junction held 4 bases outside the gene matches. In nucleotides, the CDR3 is TGTGCCAGTAGTATAGCCCAGGGGGTAAATTCACCCCTCCACTTT. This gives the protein CASSIAQGVNSPLHF. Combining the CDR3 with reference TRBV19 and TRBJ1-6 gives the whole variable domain DGGITQSPKYLFRKEGQNVTLSCEQNLNHDAMYWYRQDPGQGLRLIYYSQIVNDFQKGDIAEGYSVSREKKESFPLTVTSAQKNPTAFYLCASSIAQGVNSPLHFGNGTRLTVT.

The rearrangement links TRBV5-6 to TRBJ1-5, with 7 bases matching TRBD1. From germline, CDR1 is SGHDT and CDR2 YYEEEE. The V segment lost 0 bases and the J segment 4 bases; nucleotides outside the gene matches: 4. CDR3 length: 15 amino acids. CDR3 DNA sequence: TGTGCCAGCAGCTTGGAGGGGACAGTTAATCAGCCCCAGCATTTT. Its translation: CASSLEGTVNQPQHF.

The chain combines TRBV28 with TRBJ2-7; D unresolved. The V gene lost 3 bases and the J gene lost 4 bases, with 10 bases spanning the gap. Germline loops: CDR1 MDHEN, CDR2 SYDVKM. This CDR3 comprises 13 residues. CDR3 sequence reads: CASSLAVEYEQYF. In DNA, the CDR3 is TGTGCCAGCAGTTTGGCGGTTGAGTACGAGCAGTACTTC. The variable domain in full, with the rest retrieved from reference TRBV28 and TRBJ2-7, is DVKVTQSSRYLVKRTGEKVFLECVQDMDHENMFWYRQDPGLGLRLIYFSYDVKMKEKGDIPEGYSVSREKKERFSLILESASTNQTSMYLCASSLAVEYEQYFGPGTRLTVT.